Included here is one T cell receptor beta chain sequence, with context. V lost 5 bases and J lost 0, with 11 bases in between. The V gene's germline CDR1 is MDHEN and CDR2 SYDVKM. This CDR3 is built from 16 residues. This specimen belongs to a study of blood T cell repertoires in COVID-19. Across the study: Whether acute or convalescent, the COVID-19 samples came from the United States, Italy and Spain. The cDNA or gDNA used as material had been derived from T cells, B-cell-depleted T cells, or PBMCs.

Per the study methods: Estimation of nucleated cell counts relied on the amplification of reference gene primers. The data were produced by immunoSEQ multiplex PCR, yet TCRdb's version contains in-frame clones alone and is incomplete. The DNA gave D and trimming, while V, J and clone size come from that table. The sample contains about 26,000 clones, 90% of which appear only once. J is TRBJ2-6 and V is TRBV28; perhaps TRBD2 as D (5 bases). The TCR comes from a human donor in a cohort sampled during active COVID-19. Material for sequencing was peripheral blood. The CDR3 protein is CASSRGARSGANVLTF. CDR3 DNA sequence: TGTGCCAGCAGTCGGGGAGCACGCTCTGGGGCCAACGTCCTGACTTTC.